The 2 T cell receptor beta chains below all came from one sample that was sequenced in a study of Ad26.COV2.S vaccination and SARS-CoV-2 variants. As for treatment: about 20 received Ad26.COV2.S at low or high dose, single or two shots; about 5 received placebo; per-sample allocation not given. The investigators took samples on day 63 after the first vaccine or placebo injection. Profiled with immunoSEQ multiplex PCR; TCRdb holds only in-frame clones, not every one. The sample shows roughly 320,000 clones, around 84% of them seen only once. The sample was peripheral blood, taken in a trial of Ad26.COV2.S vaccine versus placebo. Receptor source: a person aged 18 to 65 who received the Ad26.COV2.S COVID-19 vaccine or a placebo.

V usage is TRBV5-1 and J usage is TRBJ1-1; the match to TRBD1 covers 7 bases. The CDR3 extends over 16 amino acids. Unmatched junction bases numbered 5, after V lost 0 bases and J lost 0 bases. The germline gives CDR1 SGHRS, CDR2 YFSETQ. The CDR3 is CASSLALQGMNTEAFF. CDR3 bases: TGCGCCAGCAGCTTGGCCTTACAGGGGATGAACACTGAAGCTTTCTTT.

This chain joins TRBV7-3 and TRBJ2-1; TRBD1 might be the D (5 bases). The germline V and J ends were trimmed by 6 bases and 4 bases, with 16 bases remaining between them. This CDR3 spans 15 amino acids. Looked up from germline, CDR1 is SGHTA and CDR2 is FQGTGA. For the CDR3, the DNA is TGTGCCAGCAGTTCCCGGCCAGGGTCGTACAATGAGCAGTTCTTC. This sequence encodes CASSSRPGSYNEQFF.